This T cell receptor (beta chain) was captured by sequencing in a study of tumor and adjacent non-tumor tissue in lung cancer. Study overall: The cohort had around eleven adenocarcinoma, a couple of squamous cell and 1 small cell patients. Each sample yielded 3.9 million or so productive TCRbeta reads on average.

Trimming took 8 bases from V and 1 from J, leaving 15 bases between them. The CDR3 loop spans 14 amino acids. In germline, CDR1 is MDHEN, CDR2 SYDVKM. A modified ARM-PCR protocol with three rounds of nested PCR amplified TCRbeta. Each CDR3 protein is one row after TCRdb ran MiXCR on the multiplex PCR reads. The sample yields roughly 67,000 distinct CDR3 sequences, 60% seen once. This sample's RNA came from whole unsorted tissue. The receptor comes from a man aged 50-60 years with non-small cell lung cancer. The source material was lung tumor tissue. The chain couples TRBV28 to TRBJ2-7; D might be TRBD2 (5 bases). CDR3 in amino acids: CASLPPEGSYEQYF. CDR3 coding DNA: TGTGCCAGCCTTCCCCCAGAGGGTTCCTACGAGCAGTACTTC.